Listed here is a single T cell receptor (beta chain). Trimming stripped 0 bases from V and 2 bases from J, with 14 bases between. The germline V gene has CDR1 LGHNA and CDR2 YSLEER. This CDR3 has 16 amino acids. In the study's own analysis: Amplified reference gene primers provided the basis for estimating nucleated cell counts. The protocol was immunoSEQ multiplex PCR, while the TCRdb copy is restricted to in-frame clones and leaves out a portion. That table supplies the V and J calls and clone size; D and trimming were determined from the DNA. The sample comprises nearly 350,000 clones, about four fifths of which are singletons, and approximately 3.1% rests with the top ten. These data originate in a study of blood T cell repertoires in COVID-19.

Sequencing was carried out using peripheral blood. This chain connects TRBV4-3 to TRBJ2-7; D unresolved. The clonotype comes from a man aged 30 to 45 with active or convalescent COVID-19. The CDR3 spells CASSQELAASPYEQYF. The CDR3, as DNA: TGCGCCAGCAGCCAAGAATTAGCAGCCTCACCCTACGAGCAGTACTTC.